What follows are 19 T cell receptor beta chains derived from one specimen sequenced in a study of technical replicates of blood from several donors. Here immunoSEQ multiplex PCR was the method, and the copy in TCRdb shows in-frame clones only, minus some. The table lists 75,000 to 95,000 clones, around 96% of them singletons. Sequenced input: T cells isolated from PBMCs. The receptors stem from a human donor in good health.

This clone has only one observation. This chain connects TRBV19 to TRBJ1-2, with a weak D call TRBD1 (6 bases). Germline V gene sequence: CDR1 LNHDA, CDR2 SQIVND (reference sequence). The V gene lost 6 bases and the J gene lost 2 bases, with 10 bases spanning the gap. CDR3 length: 13 amino acids. CDR3 sequence: CASSPTGNYGYTF. The CDR3 nucleotides are TGTGCCAGTAGCCCTACAGGGAACTATGGCTACACCTTC.

This chain links TRBV28 with TRBJ2-7, with TRBD1 matching over 10 bases. The CDR3 runs 14 residues. The germline CDR1 and CDR2 sequences are MDHEN and SYDVKM. V lost 6 bases, J lost 3 bases, and 5 bases stayed unmatched. CDR3 amino acids: CASRRQGADYEQYF. CDR3 bases: TGTGCCAGCAGACGACAGGGGGCAGACTACGAGCAGTACTTC.

The chain carries TRBV6-6 and TRBJ2-1; D uncertain. The CDR3 sequence is 12 residues long. V shed 6 bases and J shed 5 bases, with 8 bases lying between them. CDR1 MNHNY and CDR2 SVGAGI come from the germline V gene (reference sequence). The CDR3 nucleotides read TGTGCCAGCAGCCCTGGAGACAATGAGCAGTTCTTC. Residues: CASSPGDNEQFF.

The chain employs TRBV2 and TRBJ2-3; maybe TRBD2 (5 bases). Germline V gene sequence: CDR1 SNHLY, CDR2 FYNNEI. This CDR3 spans 12 amino acids. Deletions cut 7 bases from V and 4 bases from J, with 9 bases between. The CDR3 nucleotides are TGTGCCAGCATAGAGGGTCCAGATACGCAGTATTTT. This translates into CASIEGPDTQYF.

The chain links TRBV30 to TRBJ2-1; 9 bases map to TRBD2. V lost 2 bases to trimming and J lost 4 bases; unmatched junction nucleotides: 6. The CDR3 covers 15 residues. Germline V gene data show CDR1 as GTSNPN and CDR2 as SVGIG (reference sequence). The CDR3 region has the DNA TGTGCCTGGAGTTTACTAGCGGGCCCTTACAATGAGCAGTTCTTC. It codes for CAWSLLAGPYNEQFF.

This clone was detected once. The gene calls are TRBV9 and TRBJ2-5; no clear D gene. The V gene's germline CDR1 is SGDLS and CDR2 YYNGEE. The CDR3 runs to 13 residues. Between the trimmed V and J ends, which lost 0 bases and 5 bases, there was a span of 8 bases. CDR3 DNA sequence: TGTGCCAGCAGCGTAGAAGCCGTGGAGACCCAGTACTTC. It codes for CASSVEAVETQYF.

The chain carries TRBV10-3 and TRBJ1-4; 12 bases are a match to TRBD1. The CDR3 is made up of 15 amino acids. Germline V gene sequence: CDR1 ENHRY, CDR2 SYGVKD. V lost 5 bases and J lost 5; bases outside the gene matches: 3. CDR3 bases: TGTGCCATCAGTCCAGGGACAGGGGGCAATGAAAAACTGTTTTTT. Encoded protein: CAISPGTGGNEKLFF.

V usage is TRBV7-9 and J usage is TRBJ2-7; 7 bases are a match to TRBD2. The V gene's germline CDR1 is SEHNR and CDR2 FQNEAQ (reference sequence). The junction had 15 bases not matched to a gene; V was cut back by 6 bases and J by 4 bases. This CDR3 has 16 amino acids. The CDR3 DNA follows: TGTGCCAGCAGTCCATTAGCGGGTCGAAACGATTACGAGCAGTACTTC. Translation: CASSPLAGRNDYEQYF.

This clone is a singleton in its sample. A junction end diverges from the germline sequence, so it may reflect a read error. The chain employs TRBV29-1 and TRBJ2-1; TRBD2 aligns across 14 bases. The CDR3 is 16 residues long. Germline assignment: CDR1 SQVTM and CDR2 ANQGSEA. The CDR3, as DNA: TGCAGCGTCGAAGGGACTAGCGGGAGCACCATCAATGAGCAGTTCTTC. Translation: CSVEGTSGSTINEQFF.

J is TRBJ1-1 and V is TRBV7-9; D unclear. CDR3 length: 14 amino acids. V was cut by 2 bases and J by 5 bases, with 12 bases left in between. The germline V gene has CDR1 SEHNR and CDR2 FQNEAQ (reference sequence). This CDR3 is CASSLMAGETEAFF. The CDR3, as DNA: TGTGCCAGCAGCTTAATGGCTGGAGAAACTGAAGCTTTCTTT.

This clone has just one count. The chain recombines TRBV2 with TRBJ2-7; 10 bases match TRBD2. CDR3 length: 14 residues. The germline gives CDR1 SNHLY, CDR2 FYNNEI. V was pared by 3 bases and J by 6 bases, with 5 bases of the junction left unmatched. The CDR3 bases are TGTGCCAGCAGTGATCTAGCGGGAGTAGGCGAGCAGTACTTC. Protein sequence: CASSDLAGVGEQYF.

The chain combines TRBV7-2 with TRBJ2-7; no reliable D call. Germline assignment: CDR1 SGHTA and CDR2 FQGNSA. V lost 2 bases and J 7 bases, leaving 12 bases between the germline ends. The CDR3 has 13 residues. The CDR3 spells CASSLQVALEQYF. CDR3 in DNA: TGTGCCAGCAGCTTACAGGTCGCGCTGGAGCAGTACTTC.

The chain couples TRBV7-3 to TRBJ2-2; 10 nucleotides match TRBD2. Germline CDR1 reads SGHTA; CDR2 reads FQGTGA. This CDR3 is built from 16 residues. V dropped 5 bases and J dropped 3; count of bases not matched to a gene: 6. The CDR3 DNA sequence: TGTGCCAGCAGCCTTCTAGCGGGAGCGTACACCGGGGAGCTGTTTTTT. Translation: CASSLLAGAYTGELFF. The complete variable domain, with remaining parts taken from reference TRBV7-3 and TRBJ2-2, reads GAGVSQTPSNKVTEKGKYVELRCDPISGHTALYWYRQSLGQGPEFLIYFQGTGAADDSGLPNDRFFAVRPEGSVSTLKIQRTERGDSAVYLCASSLLAGAYTGELFFGEGSRLTVL.

The rearrangement links TRBV27 to TRBJ2-7; 9 nucleotides line up with TRBD1. With 5 bases clipped from V and 4 bases from J, the junction kept 6 bases outside the gene matches. From germline, CDR1 is MNHEY and CDR2 SMNVEV (reference sequence). The CDR3 extends over 14 amino acids. The CDR3 DNA sequence: TGTGCCAGCAGTCTCACCGGGACAGGGTACGAGCAGTACTTC. This translates into CASSLTGTGYEQYF.

V usage is TRBV4-2 and J usage is TRBJ1-5; 9 nucleotides align to TRBD1. This CDR3 is built from 15 residues. The germline CDR1 and CDR2 sequences are LGHNA and YNFKEQ. J was trimmed by 6 bases and V by 2 bases; bases with no gene match: 5. In nucleotides, the CDR3 is TGTGCCAGCAGCCAATGGACAGGGGCTAGTCAGCCCCAGCATTTT. It encodes CASSQWTGASQPQHF.

The V and J genes are TRBV30 and TRBJ1-2, with D possibly TRBD1 on 6 matching bases. This CDR3 is 12 amino acids long. The V end was cut by 2 bases, the J end by 7 bases, with 11 bases between. Germline V gene lookup returns CDR1 GTSNPN and CDR2 SVGIG (reference sequence). CDR3 region: CAWSMWTAGYTF. The DNA of the CDR3 is TGTGCCTGGAGTATGTGGACAGCTGGCTACACCTTC.

As concerns this clone: Other nucleotide sequences from this sample produce the same CDR3. The V gene is TRBV20-1, the J gene TRBJ2-1; D unresolved. The CDR3 is 10 amino acids. Per the germline V gene, CDR1 is DFQATT and CDR2 is SNEGSKA (reference sequence). V was cut by 2 bases and J by 6 bases, with 2 bases left in between. CDR3 loop: CSARRNEQFF. The CDR3 region has the DNA TGCAGTGCTAGACGCAATGAGCAGTTCTTC.

The genes are TRBV19 and TRBJ1-5; TRBD1 aligns across 9 bases. Germline-derived CDR1 and CDR2 are LNHDA and SQIVND (reference sequence). The CDR3 totals 15 residues. The V gene end was trimmed by 5 bases and the J gene end by 6 bases; junction bases not matched to a gene: 8. DNA for the CDR3: TGTGCCAGTAGTGTCCGGGACAGGGCGGTTCAGCCCCAGCATTTT. Encoded protein: CASSVRDRAVQPQHF.

This clone has more than one count but fewer than ten. This CDR3 is CASSYVNTGELFF. CDR3 in DNA: TGTGCCAGCAGTTACGTTAATACCGGGGAGCTGTTTTTT. The chain combines TRBV6-5 with TRBJ2-2; no clear D. The germline gives CDR1 MNHEY, CDR2 SVGAGI. V was cut by 2 bases and J by 5 bases, with 6 bases left in between. The CDR3 runs 13 residues.